These 6 T cell receptor beta chains originate from one sample sequenced in a study of blood T cell repertoires in COVID-19. The data were produced by immunoSEQ multiplex PCR, yet TCRdb's version contains in-frame clones alone and is incomplete. The data contain under 450,000 clones, approximately 86% of them singletons. The sequencing input was peripheral blood. All receptors derive from an older woman with COVID-19, enrolled during active disease.

This clone was observed once. The V call is TRBV19, the J call TRBJ1-1; no reliable D call. The CDR3 totals 12 residues. The V and J ends lost 6 bases and 5 bases respectively, with 10 bases between them. Germline loops: CDR1 LNHDA, CDR2 SQIVND (reference sequence). CDR3 DNA: TGTGCCAGTAGACTCACCACGACTGAAGCTTTCTTT. This gives the protein CASRLTTTEAFF. Full variable domain (remainder filled in from reference TRBV19 and TRBJ1-1): DGGITQSPKYLFRKEGQNVTLSCEQNLNHDAMYWYRQDPGQGLRLIYYSQIVNDFQKGDIAEGYSVSREKKESFPLTVTSAQKNPTAFYLCASRLTTTEAFFGQGTRLTVV.

The CDR3 loop is CASSQSPGYEQYF. DNA of the CDR3: TGCGCCAGCAGCCAGTCTCCAGGCTACGAGCAGTACTTC. This chain joins TRBV4-1 and TRBJ2-7; D call uncertain. Per germline, CDR1 MGHRA and CDR2 YSYEKL. CDR3 length: 13 amino acids. Trimming stripped 3 bases from V and 3 bases from J, with 9 bases between.

This clone was recorded once. This chain joins TRBV6-6 and TRBJ1-2; TRBD1 aligns across 7 bases. The V gene's germline CDR1 is MNHNY and CDR2 SVGAGI (reference sequence). V was pared by 5 bases and J by 0 bases, with 6 bases of the junction left unmatched. The CDR3 extends over 15 amino acids. CDR3 nucleotide sequence: TGTGCCAGCAGTCATCCGGGACAGCCTAACTATGGCTACACCTTC. Its protein is CASSHPGQPNYGYTF.

This chain links TRBV7-2 with TRBJ2-6; D remains ambiguous. Germline loops: CDR1 SGHTA, CDR2 FQGNSA. V was pared by 6 bases and J by 4 bases, with 10 bases between. CDR3 length: 14 residues. CDR3 sequence (DNA): TGTGCCAGCAGTCGACTCGGGGGGGCCAACGTCCTGACTTTC. This translates into CASSRLGGANVLTF.

The CDR3 here is CASSLTTGGAYNEQFF. The DNA for the CDR3 is TGTGCCAGCAGCTTAACGACAGGGGGCGCCTACAATGAGCAGTTCTTC. The V and J genes are TRBV7-9 and TRBJ2-1, with 10 bases fitting TRBD1. CDR1 SEHNR and CDR2 FQNEAQ come from the germline V gene (reference sequence). The CDR3 has 16 amino acids. V shed 2 bases and J 2 bases; nucleotides not matched to a gene: 3.

The rearrangement joins TRBV18 to TRBJ2-3; TRBD1 is a possible D gene (6 bases). Deletions cut 0 bases from V and 2 bases from J, with 12 bases between. Germline V lookup: CDR1 KGHSH, CDR2 LQKENI. There are 16 residues in the CDR3. CDR3: CASSPPGAGYTDTQYF. The CDR3 DNA follows: TGTGCCAGCTCACCACCGGGGGCAGGGTACACAGATACGCAGTATTTT.